The next 24 T cell receptor beta chains were all read from a single sample in a study of STAT5B mutations in CD4+ large granular lymphocyte leukemia. Measured with immunoSEQ multiplex PCR; TCRdb has only the in-frame clones, and not every one. The profile shows approximately 35,000 clones, more than 65% of them singletons. Sequences were obtained from CD4+ T cells from blood buffy coats. The receptors stem from a human donor in good health.

The chain combines TRBV5-1 with TRBJ2-3, with TRBD1 matching over 7 bases. The CDR3 runs to 15 residues. V lost 4 bases, J lost 1 base, and 6 bases stayed unmatched. Germline V CDR1 and CDR2: SGHRS, YFSETQ. In DNA form, the CDR3 reads TGCGCCAGCAGCCTCAAAGACAGGGGCACAGATACGCAGTATTTT. Protein product: CASSLKDRGTDTQYF.

The gene calls are TRBV27 and TRBJ2-2; maybe TRBD2 (5 bases). Trimming left V 3 bases short and J 11 bases short, with 7 bases between. This CDR3 has 11 amino acids. Looked up from germline, CDR1 is MNHEY and CDR2 is SMNVEV (reference sequence). Here the CDR3 DNA reads TGTGCCAGCAGTTTTGGAGGAGAGCTGTTTTTT. It specifies CASSFGGELFF.

Here the CDR3 reads CATGGRGYEQYF. The CDR3 coding sequence is TGTGCCACCGGAGGCCGCGGTTACGAGCAGTACTTC. J is TRBJ2-7 and V is TRBV6-6; D perhaps matches TRBD2 (5 bases). Germline V lookup: CDR1 MNHNY, CDR2 SVGAGI (reference sequence). Trimming took 10 bases from V and 4 from J, leaving 14 bases between them. The CDR3 extends over 12 amino acids.

The rearrangement links TRBV5-1 to TRBJ2-2, with D uncertain. There are 16 residues in the CDR3. CDR1 SGHRS and CDR2 YFSETQ come from the germline V gene. V was shortened by 4 bases and J by 5 bases, with 18 bases between the two germline ends. The CDR3 sequence: CASSPGMGLWTGELFF. The DNA for the CDR3 is TGCGCCAGCAGCCCTGGTATGGGGTTATGGACCGGGGAGCTGTTTTTT.

This chain links TRBV10-3 with TRBJ1-1; 7 bases match TRBD1. V shed 7 bases and J 5 bases; nucleotides not matched to a gene: 7. In germline, CDR1 is ENHRY, CDR2 SYGVKD. CDR3 length: 13 residues. CDR3 nucleotide sequence: TGTGCCATCATAGGACAGGCGGGGACTGAAGCTTTCTTT. This codes for CAIIGQAGTEAFF.

The CDR3 here is CASSRSSGRGYEQYF. The DNA of the CDR3 is TGTGCCAGCAGTCGGTCTAGCGGGAGAGGGTACGAGCAGTACTTC. V usage is TRBV6-6 and J usage is TRBJ2-5; TRBD2 matches 10 bases. The assigned J gene may be wrong: the sequence end matches TRBJ2-7 better. The CDR3 runs to 15 residues. Germline-derived CDR1 and CDR2 are MNHNY and SVGAGI (reference sequence).

The J gene is TRBJ2-1, the V gene TRBV29-1; 8 bases align to TRBD2. The CDR3 runs to 13 residues. V was clipped by 5 bases and J by 7 bases; unmatched bases: 7. Germline loops: CDR1 SQVTM, CDR2 ANQGSEA. The CDR3 protein is CSVSGRPGNEQFF. The CDR3 coding sequence is TGCAGCGTTAGCGGGAGACCGGGAAATGAGCAGTTCTTC.

This sequence joins TRBV7-2 and TRBJ1-3, with D uncertain. This CDR3 region has 15 residues. V was shortened by 3 bases and J by 1 base, with 10 bases between the two germline ends. Germline V lookup: CDR1 SGHTA, CDR2 FQGNSA. In nucleotides, the CDR3 is TGTGCCAGCAGCTTCTACGGGCGGTCTGGAAACACCATATATTTT. It translates to CASSFYGRSGNTIYF.

Written as DNA, the CDR3 is TGTGCCAGCAGTGCAGAGACACCGACCCTTTCCTCTGGAAACACCATATATTTT. Its protein product is CASSAETPTLSSGNTIYF. The V and J genes are TRBV2 and TRBJ1-3; D is unclear. Trimming removed 4 bases from V and 0 bases from J, with 19 bases in between. CDR1 is SNHLY and CDR2 is FYNNEI in the germline V gene. There are 18 residues in the CDR3.

The V call is TRBV7-2, the J call TRBJ2-6; D is undetermined. The CDR3 loop spans 15 amino acids. Germline V gives CDR1 SGHTA, CDR2 FQGNSA. The V and J ends lost 2 bases and 0 bases respectively, with 5 bases between them. CDR3 in DNA: TGTGCCAGCAGCTTATGGGGCTCTGGGGCCAACGTCCTGACTTTC. Protein sequence: CASSLWGSGANVLTF.

This clone was counted a few times. V usage is TRBV7-9 and J usage is TRBJ2-3; no clear D. In germline, CDR1 is SEHNR, CDR2 FQNEAQ (reference sequence). This CDR3 contains 15 residues. V lost 0 bases, J lost 3 bases, and 10 bases lay in between. CDR3 DNA: TGTGCCAGCAGCTTAGCGAACCTTCCGACAGATACGCAGTATTTT. Encoded protein: CASSLANLPTDTQYF.

V usage is TRBV29-1 and J usage is TRBJ2-1, with 7 bases identical to TRBD2. CDR1 and CDR2 from the germline V gene are SQVTM and ANQGSEA. The CDR3 totals 15 residues. The ends lost 3 bases at V and 6 bases at J; junction bases unmatched: 11. The CDR3 spells CSVDGRAAGANEQFF. CDR3 nucleotide sequence: TGCAGCGTTGACGGCAGGGCGGCGGGAGCCAATGAGCAGTTCTTC.

This clone was counted a single time. This sequence joins TRBV5-1 and TRBJ2-3, with 7 bases that match TRBD2. Germline CDR1 SGHRS, CDR2 YFSETQ. Unmatched junction bases numbered 9, after V lost 4 bases and J lost 4 bases. The CDR3 runs 15 residues. CDR3 protein: CASSPREGRADTQYF. As DNA, the CDR3 is TGCGCCAGCAGCCCCCGCGAAGGGAGGGCAGATACGCAGTATTTT.

This clone occurred a few times. The chain has TRBV25-1 and TRBJ1-1; D gene unclear. This CDR3 spans 13 amino acids. V was cut by 8 bases and J by 0 bases, with 10 bases left in between. Per germline, CDR1 MGHDK and CDR2 SYGVNS. CDR3 in DNA: TGTGCCAGCCTTAGAGACTTGAACACTGAAGCTTTCTTT. As protein: CASLRDLNTEAFF.

About this clone itself: This specimen includes other DNA sequences encoding the same CDR3. The chain recombines TRBV9 with TRBJ1-1, with D hard to call. Germline lookup yields CDR1 SGDLS and CDR2 YYNGEE. Trimming took 5 bases from V and 0 from J, leaving 8 bases between them. The CDR3 totals 13 residues. CDR3: CASSTEVNTEAFF. CDR3 nucleotides: TGTGCCAGCAGTACCGAAGTGAACACTGAAGCTTTCTTT.

The chain combines TRBV7-9 with TRBJ1-6; the D is unclear. Germline V gene data show CDR1 as SEHNR and CDR2 as FQNEAQ (reference sequence). The V end lost 3 bases, the J end lost 2 bases, and 8 bases lay between the germline ends. The CDR3 covers 15 residues. CDR3 in DNA: TGTGCCAGCAGCTTGCTGGGTCCCTATAATTCACCCCTCCACTTT. This codes for CASSLLGPYNSPLHF.

V usage is TRBV5-1 and J usage is TRBJ2-1, with 7 nucleotides matching TRBD2. The CDR3 consists of 16 residues. V lost 0 bases to trimming and J lost 2 bases; unmatched junction nucleotides: 5. CDR1 is SGHRS, CDR2 YFSETQ, per germline. In DNA, the CDR3 is TGCGCCAGCAGCTTGGAGGCTAGCGGAACCTACAATGAGCAGTTCTTC. Protein product: CASSLEASGTYNEQFF.

CDR3 protein: CASSRVNYEQYF. The CDR3 nucleotides read TGTGCCAGCAGCCGGGTCAACTACGAGCAGTACTTC. This chain links TRBV11-3 with TRBJ2-7; D ambiguous. The CDR3 is 12 residues long. The V end lost 5 bases, the J end lost 3 bases, and 8 bases lay between the germline ends. CDR1 and CDR2 from the germline V gene are SGHNT and YENEEA.

This clone was detected only once. This rearrangement joins TRBV5-1 to TRBJ2-7; 9 bases map to TRBD2. CDR3 size: 17 residues. The germline V gene encodes CDR1 SGHRS and CDR2 YFSETQ. Trimming at V came to 0 bases and at J to 4 bases, leaving 11 bases not matched to a gene. CDR3 DNA: TGCGCCAGCAGCTTGGCCTATGAGGCTAGCGGGACTTACGAGCAGTACTTC. Residues: CASSLAYEASGTYEQYF.

This clone occurred once. This chain links TRBV29-1 with TRBJ2-3; 9 bases fit TRBD1. V shed 7 bases and J 3 bases; nucleotides not matched to a gene: 11. The length of the CDR3 is 15 residues. In germline, CDR1 is SQVTM, CDR2 ANQGSEA. As DNA, the CDR3 is TGCAGCGGGAAAGTACTGGGACAGGGTACAGATACGCAGTATTTT. Protein sequence: CSGKVLGQGTDTQYF.

The chain couples TRBV4-3 to TRBJ1-4, with a tentative D call TRBD1 (5 bases). V lost 4 bases, J lost 8 bases, and 14 bases lay in between. Germline V gene sequence: CDR1 LGHNA, CDR2 YSLEER. The length of the CDR3 is 14 residues. The CDR3: CASSLQGSGEKLFF. CDR3 sequence (DNA): TGCGCCAGCAGCCTTCAGGGATCTGGCGAAAAACTGTTTTTT.

The chain carries TRBV5-1 and TRBJ2-5; TRBD2 matches at 12 bases. The J call may not be correct, given that the DNA end is closer to TRBJ2-7. In germline, CDR1 is SGHRS, CDR2 YFSETQ. CDR3 length: 16 amino acids. The CDR3: CASSFGRLAGDYEQYF. DNA of the CDR3: TGCGCCAGCAGCTTCGGCAGACTAGCGGGAGACTACGAGCAGTACTTC.

V and J are TRBV18 and TRBJ1-4, with no clear D. The CDR3 has 15 amino acids. Trimming shortened V by 0 bases and J by 7 bases, and 12 bases separated the two germline ends. Looked up from germline, CDR1 is KGHSH and CDR2 is LQKENI. Here the CDR3 reads CASSPPADATEKLFF. The CDR3 coding sequence is TGTGCCAGCTCACCACCCGCTGACGCCACTGAAAAACTGTTTTTT.

This clone was counted a few times. This sequence joins TRBV12-5 and TRBJ1-1; possibly TRBD1 for D (5 bases). The V and J ends lost 11 bases and 7 bases respectively, with 8 bases between them. This CDR3 contains 9 residues. Germline CDR1 reads LGHNT; CDR2 reads FRNRAP. CDR3 nucleotide sequence: TGTGCTTTAGGGGATGAAGCTTTCTTT. It specifies CALGDEAFF.